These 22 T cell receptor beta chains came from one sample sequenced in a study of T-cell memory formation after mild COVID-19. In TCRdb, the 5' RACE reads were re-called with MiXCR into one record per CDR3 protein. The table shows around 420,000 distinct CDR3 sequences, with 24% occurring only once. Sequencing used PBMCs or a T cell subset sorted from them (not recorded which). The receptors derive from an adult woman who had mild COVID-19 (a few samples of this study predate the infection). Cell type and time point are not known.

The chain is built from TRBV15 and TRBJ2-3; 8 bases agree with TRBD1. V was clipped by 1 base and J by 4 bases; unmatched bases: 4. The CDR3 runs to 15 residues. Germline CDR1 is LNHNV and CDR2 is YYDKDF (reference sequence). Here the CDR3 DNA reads TGTGCCACCAGCAGAGGCGCAGGGGGCGCAGATACGCAGTATTTT. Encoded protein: CATSRGAGGADTQYF. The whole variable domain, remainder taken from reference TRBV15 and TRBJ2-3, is DAMVIQNPRYQVTQFGKPVTLSCSQTLNHNVMYWYQQKSSQAPKLLFHYYDKDFNNEADTPDNFQSRRPNTSFCFLDIRSPGLGDTAMYLCATSRGAGGADTQYFGPGTRLTVL.

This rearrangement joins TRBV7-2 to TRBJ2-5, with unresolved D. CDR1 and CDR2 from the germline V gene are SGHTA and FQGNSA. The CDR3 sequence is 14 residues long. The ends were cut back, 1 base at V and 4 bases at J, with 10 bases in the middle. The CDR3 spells CASSLERSGETQYF. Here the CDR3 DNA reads TGTGCCAGCAGCTTAGAACGATCAGGAGAGACCCAGTACTTC.

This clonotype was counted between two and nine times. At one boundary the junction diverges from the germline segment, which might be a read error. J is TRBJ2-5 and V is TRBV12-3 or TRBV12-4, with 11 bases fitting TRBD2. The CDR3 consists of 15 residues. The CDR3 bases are TGTGCCAGCAGTATAGCGGGAGGGCCCGGGGAGACCCAGTACTTC. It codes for CASSIAGGPGETQYF.

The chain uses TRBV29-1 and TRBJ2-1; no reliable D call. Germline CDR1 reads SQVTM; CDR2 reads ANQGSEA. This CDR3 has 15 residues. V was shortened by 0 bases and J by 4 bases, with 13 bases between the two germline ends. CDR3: CSVEDLTYHYNEQFF. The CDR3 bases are TGCAGCGTTGAAGATTTAACTTACCATTACAATGAGCAGTTCTTC.

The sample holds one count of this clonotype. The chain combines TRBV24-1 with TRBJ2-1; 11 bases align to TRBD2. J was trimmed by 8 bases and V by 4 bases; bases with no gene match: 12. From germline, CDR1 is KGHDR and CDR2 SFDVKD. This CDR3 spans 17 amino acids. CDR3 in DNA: TGTGCCACCAGTGAAGACGCTAGCGGGGGGCCTCACGATGAGCAGTTCTTC. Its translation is CATSEDASGGPHDEQFF.

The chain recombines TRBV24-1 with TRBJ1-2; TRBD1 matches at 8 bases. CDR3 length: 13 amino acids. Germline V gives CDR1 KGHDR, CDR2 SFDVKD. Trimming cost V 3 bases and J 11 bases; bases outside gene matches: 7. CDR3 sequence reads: CATSDNGDRKYTF. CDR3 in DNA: TGTGCCACCAGTGATAACGGGGACAGGAAGTACACCTTC.

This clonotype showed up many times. The CDR3 spells CASSRRRDDNEQFF. The CDR3 bases are TGTGCCAGCAGCCGTCGACGGGACGACAATGAGCAGTTCTTC. The V and J genes are TRBV7-8 and TRBJ2-1; D may correspond to TRBD1 or TRBD2 (5 bases each). Germline V CDR1 and CDR2: SGHVS, FQNEAQ. Trimming took 5 bases from V and 5 from J, leaving 13 bases between them. The CDR3 covers 14 residues.

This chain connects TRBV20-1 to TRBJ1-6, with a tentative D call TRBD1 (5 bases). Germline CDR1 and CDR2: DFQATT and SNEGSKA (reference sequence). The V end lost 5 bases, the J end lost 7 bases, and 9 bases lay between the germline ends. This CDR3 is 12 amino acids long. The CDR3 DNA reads TGCAGTGCTTTTCAGGGCAATTCACCCCTCCACTTT. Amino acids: CSAFQGNSPLHF.

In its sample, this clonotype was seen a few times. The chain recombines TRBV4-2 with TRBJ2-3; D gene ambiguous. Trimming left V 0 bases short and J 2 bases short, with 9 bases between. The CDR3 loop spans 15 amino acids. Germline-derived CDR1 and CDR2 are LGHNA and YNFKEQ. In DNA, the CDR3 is TGTGCCAGCAGCCAAGAGAACACGGTCACAGATACGCAGTATTTT. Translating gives CASSQENTVTDTQYF.

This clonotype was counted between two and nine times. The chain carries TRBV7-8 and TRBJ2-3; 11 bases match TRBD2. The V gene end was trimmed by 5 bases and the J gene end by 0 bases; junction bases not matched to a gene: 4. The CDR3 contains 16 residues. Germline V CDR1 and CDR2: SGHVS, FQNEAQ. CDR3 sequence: CASSATSGVSTDTQYF. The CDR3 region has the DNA TGTGCCAGCAGCGCGACTAGCGGGGTTAGCACAGATACGCAGTATTTT.

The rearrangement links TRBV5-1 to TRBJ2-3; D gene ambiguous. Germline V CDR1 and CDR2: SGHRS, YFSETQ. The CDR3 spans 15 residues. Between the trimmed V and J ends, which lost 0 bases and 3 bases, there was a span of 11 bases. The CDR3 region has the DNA TGCGCCAGCAGCTTGGTGGGCGGAATAACAGATACGCAGTATTTT. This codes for CASSLVGGITDTQYF.

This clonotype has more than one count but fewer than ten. The CDR3 is CASSPQQGNTEAFF. DNA of the CDR3: TGTGCCAGCAGTCCCCAACAGGGGAACACTGAAGCTTTCTTT. The chain combines TRBV12-3 or TRBV12-4 with TRBJ1-1, with a possible D match to TRBD1 (6 bases). This CDR3 has 14 amino acids. Between the trimmed V and J ends, which lost 5 bases and 1 base, there was a span of 11 bases.

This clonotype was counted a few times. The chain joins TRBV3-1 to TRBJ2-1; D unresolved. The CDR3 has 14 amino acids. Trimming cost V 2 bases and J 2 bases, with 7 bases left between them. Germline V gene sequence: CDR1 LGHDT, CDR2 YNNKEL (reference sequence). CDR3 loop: CASSQRRAYNEQFF. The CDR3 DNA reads TGTGCCAGCAGCCAACGACGGGCCTACAATGAGCAGTTCTTC.

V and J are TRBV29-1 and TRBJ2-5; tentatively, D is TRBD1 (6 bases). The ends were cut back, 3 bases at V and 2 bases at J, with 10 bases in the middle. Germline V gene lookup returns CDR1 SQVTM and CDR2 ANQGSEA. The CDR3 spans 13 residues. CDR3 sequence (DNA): TGCAGCGTTGACCGAACAGGGCAAGAGACCCAGTACTTC. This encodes CSVDRTGQETQYF. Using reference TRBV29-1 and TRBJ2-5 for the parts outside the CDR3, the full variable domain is SAVISQKPSRDICQRGTSLTIQCQVDSQVTMMFWYRQQPGQSLTLIATANQGSEATYESGFVIDKFPISRPNLTFSTLTVSNMSPEDSSIYLCSVDRTGQETQYFGPGTRLLVL.

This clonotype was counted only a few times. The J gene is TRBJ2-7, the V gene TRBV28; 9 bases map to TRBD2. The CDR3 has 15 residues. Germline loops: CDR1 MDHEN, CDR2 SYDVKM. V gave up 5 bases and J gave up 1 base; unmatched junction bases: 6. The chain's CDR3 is CASSRSGSKSYEQYF. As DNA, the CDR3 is TGTGCCAGCAGTCGTAGCGGGAGTAAGTCCTACGAGCAGTACTTC.

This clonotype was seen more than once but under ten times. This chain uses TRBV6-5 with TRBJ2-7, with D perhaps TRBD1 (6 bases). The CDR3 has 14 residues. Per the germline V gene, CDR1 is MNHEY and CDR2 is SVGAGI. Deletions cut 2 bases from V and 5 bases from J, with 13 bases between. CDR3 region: CASSYKGHQDEQYF. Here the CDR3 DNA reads TGTGCCAGCAGTTACAAGGGACACCAAGACGAGCAGTACTTC.

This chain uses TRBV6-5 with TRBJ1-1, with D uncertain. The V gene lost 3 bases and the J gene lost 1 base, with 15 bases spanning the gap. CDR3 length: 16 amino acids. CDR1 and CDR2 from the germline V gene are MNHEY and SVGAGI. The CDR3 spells CASSYVGGGRNTEAFF. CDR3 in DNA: TGTGCCAGCAGTTATGTCGGCGGCGGGCGGAACACTGAAGCTTTCTTT.

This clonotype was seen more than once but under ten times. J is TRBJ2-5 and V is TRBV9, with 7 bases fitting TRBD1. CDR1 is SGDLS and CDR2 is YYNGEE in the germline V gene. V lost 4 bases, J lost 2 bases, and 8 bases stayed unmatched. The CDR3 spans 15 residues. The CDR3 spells CASSSRQGLQETQYF. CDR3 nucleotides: TGTGCCAGCAGCTCTCGACAGGGATTACAAGAGACCCAGTACTTC.

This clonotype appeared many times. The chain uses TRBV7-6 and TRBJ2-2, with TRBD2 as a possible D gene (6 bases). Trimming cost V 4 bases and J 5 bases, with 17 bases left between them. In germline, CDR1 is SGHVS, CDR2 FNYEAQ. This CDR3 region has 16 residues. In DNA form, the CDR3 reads TGTGCCAGCAGCTCAACAGCGGAGGGATATACCGGGGAGCTGTTTTTT. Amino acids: CASSSTAEGYTGELFF.

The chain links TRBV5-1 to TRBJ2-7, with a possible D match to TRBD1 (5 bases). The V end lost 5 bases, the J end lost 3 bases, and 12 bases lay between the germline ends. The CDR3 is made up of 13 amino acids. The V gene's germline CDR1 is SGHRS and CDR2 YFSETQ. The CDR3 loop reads CASRTDTDYEQYF. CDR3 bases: TGCGCCAGCAGGACGGACACAGACTACGAGCAGTACTTC.

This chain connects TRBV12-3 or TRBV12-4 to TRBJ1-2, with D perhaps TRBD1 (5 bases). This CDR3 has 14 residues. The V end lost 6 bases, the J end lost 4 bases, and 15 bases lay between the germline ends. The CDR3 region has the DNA TGTGCCAGCAGCCCGGGGGGAAAGGGCTATGGCTACACCTTC. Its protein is CASSPGGKGYGYTF.

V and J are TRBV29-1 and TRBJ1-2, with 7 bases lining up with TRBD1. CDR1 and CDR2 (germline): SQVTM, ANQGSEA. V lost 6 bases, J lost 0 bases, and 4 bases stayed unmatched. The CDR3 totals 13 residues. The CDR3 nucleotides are TGCAGCGTCCGGGACAGAGCTAACTATGGCTACACCTTC. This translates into CSVRDRANYGYTF.